Shown below are 31 T cell receptor beta chains from a single sample sequenced in a study of blood T cell repertoires in COVID-19. The protocol was immunoSEQ multiplex PCR, while the TCRdb copy is restricted to in-frame clones and leaves out a portion. The table shows around 87,000 clones, with roughly 71% occurring only once. The sample was peripheral blood. The receptors were sampled from a woman older than 75 with acute or convalescent COVID-19.

The genes are TRBV6-5 and TRBJ1-5; possibly TRBD1 for D (5 bases). Germline V gives CDR1 MNHEY, CDR2 SVGAGI. Trimming took off 7 bases at V and 4 bases at J, with 17 bases between the two ends. This CDR3 spans 15 amino acids. CDR3 in amino acids: CASTRRFDSNQPQHF. The CDR3 nucleotides read TGTGCCAGCACCCGGAGATTTGACAGTAATCAGCCCCAGCATTTT.

The V gene is TRBV7-9, the J gene TRBJ2-3; no firm D call. The CDR3 runs to 14 residues. CDR1 is SEHNR, CDR2 FQNEAQ, per germline (reference sequence). V lost 2 bases to trimming and J lost 1 base, with 7 bases between them. The CDR3 region has the DNA TGTGCCAGCAGCTTACGGCAGGGCACAGATACGCAGTATTTT. It translates to CASSLRQGTDTQYF. Supplemented by reference TRBV7-9 and TRBJ2-3, the full variable domain reads DTGVSQNPRHKITKRGQNVTFRCDPISEHNRLYWYRQTLGQGPEFLTYFQNEAQLEKSRLLSDRFSAERPKGSFSTLEIQRTEQGDSAMYLCASSLRQGTDTQYFGPGTRLTVL.

This clone was picked up a small number of times. The chain has TRBV7-2 and TRBJ1-4, with D maybe TRBD1 (5 bases). Germline-derived CDR1 and CDR2 are SGHTA and FQGNSA. The CDR3 runs to 14 residues. Between the trimmed V and J ends, which lost 2 bases and 8 bases, there was a span of 12 bases. The CDR3 DNA reads as TGTGCCAGCAGCTTACAGGGTGTCCAGGAAAAACTGTTTTTT. It yields the protein CASSLQGVQEKLFF.

CDR3 sequence: CSVNGVGYNEQFF. The CDR3 DNA sequence: TGCAGCGTTAACGGGGTGGGCTACAATGAGCAGTTCTTC. The genes are TRBV29-1 and TRBJ2-1; D is possibly TRBD2 (5 bases). The CDR3 covers 13 residues. Trimming pared 5 bases from V and 3 bases from J, leaving 11 bases between. Germline V CDR1 and CDR2: SQVTM, ANQGSEA.

The chain combines TRBV6-5 with TRBJ1-2, with TRBD1 as a possible D gene (5 bases). Between the trimmed V and J ends, which lost 2 bases and 10 bases, there was a span of 17 bases. The CDR3 runs 14 residues. Germline lookup yields CDR1 MNHEY and CDR2 SVGAGI. The CDR3 sequence is CASSYGTAGTVYTF. CDR3 DNA sequence: TGTGCCAGCAGTTACGGGACGGCGGGGACCGTCTACACCTTC.

CDR3 sequence reads: CAWSPWAPEQFF. CDR3 coding DNA: TGTGCCTGGAGCCCGTGGGCGCCTGAGCAGTTCTTC. This chain joins TRBV30 and TRBJ2-1, with unresolved D. The CDR3 is 12 amino acids. V dropped 3 bases and J dropped 9 bases, with 12 bases sitting between them. Per germline, CDR1 GTSNPN and CDR2 SVGIG (reference sequence).

This sequence joins TRBV11-2 and TRBJ2-2; TRBD2 matches 8 bases. V was pared by 5 bases and J by 0 bases, with 8 bases of the junction left unmatched. The germline V gene encodes CDR1 SGHAT and CDR2 FQNNGV. The CDR3 loop spans 17 amino acids. DNA for the CDR3: TGTGCCAGCAGCCCTAGAACGGGACTAGCGAACACCGGGGAGCTGTTTTTT. This codes for CASSPRTGLANTGELFF.

This sequence joins TRBV6-2 or TRBV6-3 and TRBJ1-4, with 7 bases identical to TRBD1. The CDR3 loop spans 16 amino acids. V shed 4 bases and J 2 bases; nucleotides not matched to a gene: 7. Germline CDR1 MNHEY, CDR2 SVGEGT. The CDR3 spells CASSFPQGITNEKLFF. CDR3 nucleotide sequence: TGTGCCAGCAGTTTTCCACAGGGGATCACTAATGAAAAACTGTTTTTT.

The rearrangement links TRBV10-3 to TRBJ1-2; no reliable D call. V was cut by 0 bases and J by 6 bases, with 14 bases left in between. The CDR3 runs 15 residues. CDR1 and CDR2 from the germline V gene are ENHRY and SYGVKD. The CDR3 sequence is CAISESAGGKNGYTF. CDR3 DNA: TGTGCCATCAGTGAGTCGGCTGGAGGGAAGAATGGCTACACCTTC.

This clone is a singleton in its sample. The rearrangement links TRBV7-8 to TRBJ2-7; 7 bases are a match to TRBD1. The V gene end was trimmed by 4 bases and the J gene end by 6 bases; junction bases not matched to a gene: 6. Germline V gives CDR1 SGHVS, CDR2 FQNEAQ. CDR3 size: 13 residues. CDR3 sequence reads: CASSSDREREQYF. The CDR3 coding sequence is TGTGCCAGCAGCTCTGACAGGGAACGCGAGCAGTACTTC.

The rearrangement joins TRBV7-3 to TRBJ1-2, with D possibly TRBD1 on 5 matching bases. The CDR3 spans 14 residues. Germline V gene sequence: CDR1 SGHTA, CDR2 FQGTGA. Trimming took off 9 bases at V and 8 bases at J, with 22 bases between the two ends. The CDR3: CASRPPGDGGGYTF. In nucleotides, the CDR3 is TGTGCCAGTAGACCTCCGGGGGATGGAGGCGGCTACACCTTC.

J is TRBJ1-2 and V is TRBV7-9; D possibly corresponds to TRBD1 (6 bases). CDR1 is SEHNR, CDR2 FQNEAQ, per germline (reference sequence). The CDR3 length is 14 residues. Trimming cost V 4 bases and J 2 bases, with 11 bases left between them. The CDR3 is CASSYQTGNYGYTF. The CDR3 DNA reads TGTGCCAGCAGCTATCAAACAGGGAACTATGGCTACACCTTC.

The chain combines TRBV2 with TRBJ2-5; tentative D call: TRBD2 (5 bases). This CDR3 has 15 amino acids. V dropped 6 bases and J dropped 5 bases, with 19 bases sitting between them. The germline V gene encodes CDR1 SNHLY and CDR2 FYNNEI. The CDR3 reads CASSTLRGTGETQYF. CDR3 DNA: TGTGCCAGCAGCACGCTTCGGGGTACGGGGGAGACCCAGTACTTC.

This CDR3 is CASSVVPGGGADTQYF. The CDR3 bases are TGTGCCAGCAGCGTAGTGCCGGGAGGAGGAGCAGATACGCAGTATTTT. The gene calls are TRBV9 and TRBJ2-3; 7 bases agree with TRBD2. Germline-derived CDR1 and CDR2 are SGDLS and YYNGEE. The CDR3 is made up of 16 amino acids. Unmatched junction bases numbered 8, after V lost 0 bases and J lost 4 bases.

The chain links TRBV10-3 to TRBJ2-2, with D possibly being TRBD2 (6 bases). This CDR3 is built from 15 residues. The germline V and J ends were trimmed by 2 bases and 7 bases, with 14 bases remaining between them. Germline assignment: CDR1 ENHRY and CDR2 SYGVKD. CDR3 sequence (DNA): TGTGCCATCAGTGAGGTGCGGGATCGGATCGGGGAGCTGTTTTTT. Amino acids: CAISEVRDRIGELFF.

The gene calls are TRBV28 and TRBJ2-7; tentative D call: TRBD2 (5 bases). Germline assignment: CDR1 MDHEN and CDR2 SYDVKM. Trimming removed 6 bases from V and 2 bases from J, with 11 bases in between. The CDR3 is 13 amino acids. As DNA, the CDR3 is TGTGCCAGCAGATACGGGGTAACCTACGAGCAGTACTTC. Its protein product is CASRYGVTYEQYF.

This sequence joins TRBV4-2 and TRBJ1-6, with 12 bases lining up with TRBD1. V was pared by 1 base and J by 9 bases, with 4 bases of the junction left unmatched. Germline lookup yields CDR1 LGHNA and CDR2 YNFKEQ. The CDR3 runs 16 residues. The CDR3 loop reads CASSQAGTGGRSPLHF. CDR3 DNA sequence: TGTGCCAGCAGCCAAGCCGGGACAGGGGGCCGTTCACCCCTCCACTTT.

The genes are TRBV7-9 and TRBJ1-6, with D possibly matching TRBD1 (6 bases). Germline lookup yields CDR1 SEHNR and CDR2 FQNEAQ (reference sequence). This CDR3 has 14 amino acids. The V end lost 4 bases, the J end lost 13 bases, and 17 bases lay between the germline ends. Here the CDR3 DNA reads TGTGCCAGCAGCTCAGGGGCCCTCCCAACCCCCCTCCACTTT. Its protein is CASSSGALPTPLHF.

This clone has only a few counts. The rearrangement uses TRBV24-1 and TRBJ2-2, with 11 bases identical to TRBD2. Germline CDR1 reads KGHDR; CDR2 reads SFDVKD. V shed 4 bases and J 3 bases; nucleotides not matched to a gene: 3. This CDR3 is built from 16 residues. The CDR3 protein is CATSDQLAGDTGELFF. CDR3 nucleotides: TGTGCCACCAGTGACCAACTAGCGGGAGACACCGGGGAGCTGTTTTTT.

The V gene is TRBV9, the J gene TRBJ1-4; tentatively, D is TRBD1 (6 bases). This CDR3 region has 16 residues. Germline CDR1 reads SGDLS; CDR2 reads YYNGEE. Trimming removed 0 bases at V and 6 bases at J, with 15 bases between. The CDR3 bases are TGTGCCAGCAGCGTAGGTACAGGGACGGGTTATGAAAAACTGTTTTTT. Translation: CASSVGTGTGYEKLFF.

The rearrangement links TRBV10-3 to TRBJ2-1, with 13 bases fitting TRBD2. With V trimmed by 3 bases and J by 7 bases, 9 bases remained unmatched. Per the germline V gene, CDR1 is ENHRY and CDR2 is SYGVKD. This CDR3 contains 17 residues. The CDR3 here is CAISELAGGPYSNEQFF. The CDR3 region has the DNA TGTGCCATCAGTGAACTAGCGGGAGGGCCTTACTCTAATGAGCAGTTCTTC.

This clone was counted a few times. This chain uses TRBV2 with TRBJ1-6; D perhaps matches TRBD1 (5 bases). The length of the CDR3 is 14 residues. The germline gives CDR1 SNHLY, CDR2 FYNNEI. With 0 bases removed from V and 10 bases from J, the gap between germline ends came to 10 bases. Written as DNA, the CDR3 is TGTGCCAGCAGTGAAGCGCGGGGGGGGTCACCCCTCCACTTT. Its translation is CASSEARGGSPLHF.

This rearrangement joins TRBV5-1 to TRBJ2-1; tentatively, D is TRBD1 (6 bases). CDR3 length equals 15 residues. The V gene's germline CDR1 is SGHRS and CDR2 YFSETQ. V was shortened by 3 bases and J by 7 bases, with 17 bases between the two germline ends. The DNA for the CDR3 is TGCGCCAGCAGCTCCCGGGACCCAGACAGGAATGAGCAGTTCTTC. Translated, it gives CASSSRDPDRNEQFF.

This clone was picked up a small number of times. The V and J genes are TRBV3-1 (or the pseudogene TRBV3-2) and TRBJ1-1, with TRBD1 matching 7 bases. V was clipped by 4 bases and J by 7 bases; unmatched bases: 9. This CDR3 spans 14 amino acids. Germline V lookup: CDR1 LGHDT, CDR2 YNNKEL (reference sequence). This CDR3 reads CASSPSDRENEAFF. Here the CDR3 DNA reads TGTGCCAGCAGCCCCTCAGACAGGGAGAATGAAGCTTTCTTT.

DNA for the CDR3: TGCGCCAGCAGCTTGCAGGGACAGGGATACACCGGGGAGCTGTTTTTT. The encoded protein is CASSLQGQGYTGELFF. This chain connects TRBV5-1 to TRBJ2-2, with 9 bases that match TRBD1. The CDR3 has 16 residues. CDR1 is SGHRS and CDR2 is YFSETQ in the germline V gene. With V trimmed by 1 base and J by 3 bases, 4 bases remained unmatched.

The chain uses TRBV5-1 and TRBJ2-3; D remains ambiguous. V gave up 0 bases and J gave up 4 bases, with 9 bases separating them. The CDR3 is 14 amino acids. The V gene's germline CDR1 is SGHRS and CDR2 YFSETQ. CDR3 nucleotides: TGCGCCAGCAGCTTGGCTCCTGGCTCAGATACGCAGTATTTT. Protein: CASSLAPGSDTQYF.

The chain combines TRBV30 with TRBJ2-1, with TRBD2 matching 13 bases. Trimming took 1 base from V and 7 from J; bases not matched to a gene: 1. Germline V lookup: CDR1 GTSNPN, CDR2 SVGIG (reference sequence). This CDR3 has 14 residues. CDR3 in amino acids: CAWSGLAGGNEQFF. The DNA for the CDR3 is TGTGCCTGGAGTGGACTAGCGGGAGGTAATGAGCAGTTCTTC.

This chain connects TRBV9 to TRBJ2-1, with 11 bases aligning to TRBD2. V was pared by 4 bases and J by 5 bases, with 5 bases of the junction left unmatched. Germline V gives CDR1 SGDLS, CDR2 YYNGEE. This CDR3 region has 15 residues. CDR3: CASSPSGGQNNEQFF. The CDR3 nucleotides are TGTGCCAGCAGCCCTAGCGGGGGGCAAAACAATGAGCAGTTCTTC.

This chain links TRBV12-5 with TRBJ1-4; maybe TRBD1 (5 bases). Germline CDR1 reads LGHNT; CDR2 reads FRNRAP. The V end lost 9 bases, the J end lost 5 bases, and 22 bases lay between the germline ends. This CDR3 has 16 amino acids. The CDR3 region has the DNA TGTGCTAGCCGACGGAACCCGGGACGGGGGAATGAAAAACTGTTTTTT. Residues: CASRRNPGRGNEKLFF.

This sequence joins TRBV7-2 and TRBJ2-1; 11 bases are shared with TRBD2. CDR1 SGHTA and CDR2 FQGNSA come from the germline V gene. V trimming: 5 bases; J trimming: 10 bases; junction bases outside the gene matches: 10. The CDR3 length is 15 residues. The CDR3 DNA is TGTGCCAGCAGCCTAACTAGCGGGAGCTCTGGGGAGCAGTTCTTC. This translates into CASSLTSGSSGEQFF.

The genes are TRBV7-2 and TRBJ1-4; 9 bases are shared with TRBD1. The ends lost 5 bases at V and 0 bases at J; junction bases unmatched: 10. This CDR3 comprises 18 residues. The germline V gene encodes CDR1 SGHTA and CDR2 FQGNSA. The CDR3 nucleotides read TGTGCCAGCAGCGCACGGGGACAGGGTCGGGCAACTAATGAAAAACTGTTTTTT. Encoded protein: CASSARGQGRATNEKLFF.